The 6 T cell receptor beta chains in this list originate from one sample, sequenced in a study of response to subunit inactivated influenza vaccine. One entry per CDR3 protein, called by TCRdb with MiXCR from the RT-PCR reads. The sample includes more than 700,000 distinct CDR3 sequences, about 20% seen only once; the top ten take roughly 10%. The sample in question was PBMCs from blood, obtained about 5 days after vaccination. These receptors came from a man in his forties or fifties who received an inactivated influenza vaccine.

The CDR3 DNA follows: TGTGCCAGTAGGCCGCCGGCCAGGGGTCATGGCTACACCTTC. Translating gives CASRPPARGHGYTF. V and J are TRBV19 and TRBJ1-2; TRBD1 might be the D (6 bases). Germline V gives CDR1 LNHDA, CDR2 SQIVND (reference sequence). Trimming cost V 6 bases and J 6 bases, with 17 bases left between them. This CDR3 is 14 amino acids long.

This clonotype has just a few counts. The CDR3 region has the DNA TGCGCCAGCAGTCGCGGGACAGGGGTTCCTGGGGCCAACGTCCTGACTTTC. Translating gives CASSRGTGVPGANVLTF. J is TRBJ2-6 and V is TRBV5-1; 10 nucleotides match TRBD1. Germline lookup yields CDR1 SGHRS and CDR2 YFSETQ. The J segment lost 2 bases and the V segment lost 5 bases, leaving 7 bases of the junction unmatched. The CDR3 contains 17 residues.

There are a few counts of this clonotype. The chain is built from TRBV4-1 and TRBJ2-7, with 9 positions matching TRBD2. The CDR3 sequence is 16 residues long. Trimming at V came to 3 bases and at J to 5 bases, leaving 11 bases not matched to a gene. Per the germline V gene, CDR1 is MGHRA and CDR2 is YSYEKL. CDR3 amino acids: CASSQVGAGGRDEQYF. CDR3 bases: TGCGCCAGCAGCCAGGTAGGGGCGGGGGGGCGAGACGAGCAGTACTTC.

Worth noting for this clonotype: Since the CDR3 does not end with the conserved phenylalanine or tryptophan, this likely comes from a read error. It is unclear where the CDR3 begins or ends on the DNA, so no DNA is shown, and the CDR3 is as TCRdb lists it. The J gene is TRBJ1-2, the V gene TRBV29-1. The CDR3 is 8 amino acids long, termini counted. The germline CDR1 and CDR2 sequences are SQVTM and ANQGSEA. CDR3 region: CSVEDYGL.

This clonotype is medium-sized. V is TRBV7-2 and J is TRBJ2-7; D is perhaps TRBD1 (6 bases). The length of the CDR3 is 13 residues. CDR1 and CDR2 (germline): SGHTA, FQGNSA. V lost 6 bases to trimming and J lost 2 bases, with 11 bases between them. The CDR3 spells CASRRQATYEQYF. The CDR3 nucleotides read TGTGCCAGCAGACGACAGGCGACCTACGAGCAGTACTTC.

This clonotype has at least ten counts. This chain links TRBV12-3 or TRBV12-4 with TRBJ2-1, with 7 bases fitting TRBD2. The CDR3 runs to 13 residues. Trimming took 4 bases from V and 9 from J; bases not matched to a gene: 6. The CDR3 region is CASSSQRTSEQFF. The CDR3 region has the DNA TGTGCCAGCAGTTCGCAAAGGACTAGTGAGCAGTTCTTC.